The following is a TCR beta chain sequence with its context. Measured with immunoSEQ multiplex PCR; TCRdb has only the in-frame clones, and not every one. The sample lists around 49,000 clones; 90% to 95% were seen once. The sample comes from a study of cytomegalovirus exposure and HLA in healthy donors. V shed 4 bases and J 4 bases; nucleotides not matched to a gene: 5. The germline V gene encodes CDR1 SGHDT and CDR2 YYEEEE. The CDR3 contains 14 residues. The clonotype comes from a woman under 30 in good health and CMV-seropositive. The chain uses TRBV5-6 and TRBJ1-3; 7 bases match TRBD1. Sequencing was done on a sample of PBMCs. In nucleotides, the CDR3 is TGTGCCAGCAGCGAGGGACAGTCCGGAAACACCATATATTTT. Translated, it gives CASSEGQSGNTIYF.